The next 26 T cell receptor beta chains were all read from a single sample in a study of CD8+CD57+ T cells in acquired aplastic anemia. Sequencing involved patients with CD8+CD57+ cell expansion previously shown by flow cytometry. TCR beta VDJ and CDR3 profiles were obtained from a genomic DNA template. One entry per CDR3 protein results from TCRdb running MiXCR on the reads. Here the sample spans 250,000 to 350,000 distinct CDR3 sequences, roughly 53% being singletons. Specimen: sorted CD4+, CD8+, or CD8+CD57+ T cells (not recorded which) from PBMCs. Receptors were obtained from a human donor with aplastic anemia.

This chain connects TRBV24-1 to TRBJ2-7; a possible D gene is TRBD2 (7 bases). Looked up from germline, CDR1 is KGHDR and CDR2 is SFDVKD. The V gene lost 7 bases and the J gene lost 4 bases, with 22 bases spanning the gap. The CDR3 contains 16 residues. The CDR3 nucleotides read TGTGCCACCAGCGCCTTCGTGGGGGGGGCGCTATACGAGCAGTACTTC. This codes for CATSAFVGGALYEQYF.

J is TRBJ2-6 and V is TRBV19; a possible D gene is TRBD2 (7 bases). Trimming pared 7 bases from V and 3 bases from J, leaving 10 bases between. From germline, CDR1 is LNHDA and CDR2 SQIVND (reference sequence). The CDR3 has 14 amino acids. CDR3 nucleotides: TGTGCCAGTATGGGGGGGCTTGGGGCCAACGTCCTGACTTTC. Translation: CASMGGLGANVLTF.

The chain combines TRBV10-3 with TRBJ2-7, with 8 bases that match TRBD1. V was clipped by 3 bases and J by 5 bases; unmatched bases: 9. Germline values: CDR1 ENHRY, CDR2 SYGVKD. The CDR3 has 15 amino acids. This CDR3 reads CAISDQTKTGDEQYF. As DNA, the CDR3 is TGTGCCATCAGTGACCAAACAAAGACAGGGGACGAGCAGTACTTC.

Comments on this clonotype: Compared with germline, one end of the junction differs, possibly owing to a read error. V is TRBV24-1 and J is TRBJ2-3; D may match TRBD1 or TRBD2 (5 bases each). The CDR3 is 15 residues long. Germline assignment: CDR1 KGHDR and CDR2 SFDVKD. CDR3 region: CVTSEFQGGTDTQYF. The CDR3 region has the DNA TGTGTCACCAGTGAATTCCAGGGAGGCACAGATACGCAGTATTTT.

The sample holds a few counts of this clonotype. This sequence joins TRBV10-3 and TRBJ1-5; tentative D call: TRBD1 (5 bases). The CDR3 extends over 13 amino acids. The germline V gene encodes CDR1 ENHRY and CDR2 SYGVKD. With 10 bases removed from V and 5 bases from J, the gap between germline ends came to 15 bases. CDR3 DNA sequence: TGTGCCAGCACCGGGCAGGGTGATCAGCCCCAGCATTTT. Its protein product is CASTGQGDQPQHF.

V usage is TRBV7-9 and J usage is TRBJ2-7; D may be TRBD1 or TRBD2 (5 bases each). Germline V gene sequence: CDR1 SEHNR, CDR2 FQNEAQ (reference sequence). This CDR3 region has 15 residues. The V and J ends lost 4 bases and 5 bases respectively, with 18 bases between them. The CDR3 nucleotides read TGTGCCAGCAGCTATTCTTTAGACCGGGGCCACGAGCAGTACTTC. Translating it yields CASSYSLDRGHEQYF. Supplemented by reference TRBV7-9 and TRBJ2-7, the full variable domain reads DTGVSQNPRHKITKRGQNVTFRCDPISEHNRLYWYRQTLGQGPEFLTYFQNEAQLEKSRLLSDRFSAERPKGSFSTLEIQRTEQGDSAMYLCASSYSLDRGHEQYFGPGTRLTVT.

This clonotype was seen repeatedly, ten times or more. The chain couples TRBV6-1 to TRBJ2-7; D possibly corresponds to TRBD2 (6 bases). The V end was cut by 2 bases, the J end by 6 bases, with 14 bases between. The CDR3 covers 14 residues. Germline V CDR1 and CDR2: MNHNS, SASEGT. CDR3 region: CASSEHGGLFEQYF. CDR3 nucleotides: TGTGCCAGCAGTGAACACGGGGGATTATTCGAGCAGTACTTC.

This clonotype was counted many times. The chain is built from TRBV11-2 and TRBJ2-7; TRBD2 aligns across 10 bases. CDR3 size: 14 residues. Germline CDR1 reads SGHAT; CDR2 reads FQNNGV. V shed 4 bases and J 7 bases; nucleotides not matched to a gene: 7. CDR3 nucleotide sequence: TGTGCCAGCAGCTCCGTAGCGGGAGGACATGAGCAGTACTTC. It encodes CASSSVAGGHEQYF. Full variable domain (outside the CDR3, taken from reference TRBV11-2 and TRBJ2-7): EAGVAQSPRYKIIEKRQSVAFWCNPISGHATLYWYQQILGQGPKLLIQFQNNGVVDDSQLPKDRFSAERLKGVDSTLKIQPAKLEDSAVYLCASSSVAGGHEQYFGPGTRLTVT.

The chain joins TRBV9 to TRBJ2-2, with TRBD2 matching over 8 bases. After removal of 3 bases from V and 0 bases from J, the junction contained 4 bases not matched to a gene. The germline V gene has CDR1 SGDLS and CDR2 YYNGEE. The CDR3 extends over 16 amino acids. The CDR3 DNA follows: TGTGCCAGCAGCGCCTCGGGACTAGCGAACACCGGGGAGCTGTTTTTT. It encodes CASSASGLANTGELFF.

This chain uses TRBV2 with TRBJ2-7; TRBD1 aligns across 8 bases. CDR1 SNHLY and CDR2 FYNNEI come from the germline V gene. V dropped 6 bases and J dropped 2; count of bases not matched to a gene: 6. The CDR3 is made up of 14 amino acids. CDR3 in amino acids: CASRVEQGAYEQYF. The CDR3 region has the DNA TGTGCCAGCAGGGTGGAACAGGGGGCCTACGAGCAGTACTTC.

The chain is built from TRBV24-1 and TRBJ2-1, with D unresolved. Trimming cost V 3 bases and J 4 bases, with 9 bases left between them. This CDR3 is 14 amino acids long. Germline loops: CDR1 KGHDR, CDR2 SFDVKD. The CDR3 loop reads CATSDPGRYNEQFF. In DNA, the CDR3 is TGTGCCACCAGTGATCCCGGACGGTACAATGAGCAGTTCTTC.

A note on this clonotype: This may come from a read error, since a much larger clone is one base off. The chain is built from TRBV12-3 or TRBV12-4 and TRBJ2-1, with 7 bases that match TRBD1. The CDR3 has 16 amino acids. With V trimmed by 5 bases and J by 8 bases, 15 bases remained unmatched. The CDR3: CASSLMQGEMVDEQFF. The CDR3 DNA is TGTGCCAGCAGTCTCATGCAGGGGGAAATGGTCGATGAGCAGTTCTTC.

The chain employs TRBV5-4 and TRBJ2-5; possibly TRBD1 for D (6 bases). Trimming pared 5 bases from V and 5 bases from J, leaving 10 bases between. Germline-derived CDR1 and CDR2 are SGHNT and YYREEE (reference sequence). The CDR3 has 12 amino acids. The CDR3: CASRGQFETQYF. The CDR3 nucleotides read TGTGCCAGCAGAGGACAGTTCGAGACCCAGTACTTC.

The chain links TRBV2 to TRBJ2-3, with 8 bases identical to TRBD2. Germline trimming cut 5 bases from V and 6 bases from J; bases unmatched to any gene: 4. This CDR3 has 13 residues. In germline, CDR1 is SNHLY, CDR2 FYNNEI. CDR3 sequence reads: CASSPGLVDTQYF. CDR3 bases: TGTGCCAGCAGTCCGGGACTAGTGGATACGCAGTATTTT.

DNA of the CDR3: TGTGCCAGCAGCCCCAGGACAGGGGGCCTTAACTATGGCTACACCTTC. It encodes CASSPRTGGLNYGYTF. The chain links TRBV7-8 to TRBJ1-2, with 11 bases that match TRBD1. V lost 5 bases, J lost 1 base, and 6 bases stayed unmatched. The CDR3 contains 16 residues. Germline CDR1 is SGHVS and CDR2 is FQNEAQ.

This clonotype was seen repeatedly, ten times or more. CDR3 sequence reads: CASSYSSGGRADTQYF. CDR3 DNA sequence: TGTGCCAGCAGTTACTCGAGCGGGGGGCGCGCAGATACGCAGTATTTT. J is TRBJ2-3 and V is TRBV6-5, with 9 bases lining up with TRBD2. The germline gives CDR1 MNHEY, CDR2 SVGAGI. Germline trimming cut 0 bases from V and 4 bases from J; bases unmatched to any gene: 5. CDR3 length: 16 residues.

This chain connects TRBV25-1 to TRBJ2-2; a possible D gene is TRBD1 (5 bases). V lost 0 bases and J 3 bases, leaving 11 bases between the germline ends. The CDR3 runs 16 residues. Looked up from germline, CDR1 is MGHDK and CDR2 is SYGVNS. The CDR3 spells CASSEYPTDYTGELFF. The DNA of the CDR3 is TGTGCCAGCAGTGAATACCCGACAGATTACACCGGGGAGCTGTTTTTT.

The rearrangement uses TRBV5-1 and TRBJ1-1, with a tentative D call TRBD1 (5 bases). CDR1 is SGHRS and CDR2 is YFSETQ in the germline V gene. Trimming cost V 0 bases and J 5 bases, with 14 bases left between them. The CDR3 runs to 15 residues. CDR3 sequence: CASSLESSGGTEAFF. CDR3 bases: TGCGCCAGCAGCTTGGAAAGTAGCGGGGGAACTGAAGCTTTCTTT.

This rearrangement joins TRBV12-5 to TRBJ2-7; 9 nucleotides align to TRBD2. Germline CDR1 and CDR2: LGHNT and FRNRAP. The CDR3 spans 13 residues. The CDR3 loop is CASGRSGSYEQYF. The CDR3 nucleotides read TGTGCCAGCGGCCGTAGCGGGAGCTACGAGCAGTACTTC. The variable domain in full, with the rest retrieved from reference TRBV12-5 and TRBJ2-7, is DARVTQTPRHKVTEMGQEVTMRCQPILGHNTVFWYRQTMMQGLELLAYFRNRAPLDDSGMPKDRFSAEMPDATLATLKIQPSEPRDSAVYFCASGRSGSYEQYFGPGTRLTVT.

V and J are TRBV2 and TRBJ1-6; D may be TRBD1 (6 bases). The V end lost 3 bases, the J end lost 14 bases, and 11 bases lay between the germline ends. In germline, CDR1 is SNHLY, CDR2 FYNNEI. The length of the CDR3 is 12 residues. The chain's CDR3 is CASSDRGVALHF. The CDR3 DNA reads TGTGCCAGCAGTGATAGGGGGGTGGCCCTCCACTTT.

The genes are TRBV2 and TRBJ2-7; 10 bases map to TRBD2. CDR1 and CDR2 (germline): SNHLY, FYNNEI. V shed 4 bases and J 3 bases; nucleotides not matched to a gene: 6. This CDR3 region has 15 residues. The CDR3 sequence is CASSGLAGDLYEQYF. In DNA, the CDR3 is TGTGCCAGCAGTGGGCTAGCGGGAGATCTCTACGAGCAGTACTTC.

Note on this clonotype: Given the absence of the conserved phenylalanine or tryptophan at the CDR3 end, a read error is likely. V and J are TRBV5-6 and TRBJ2-7, with D unclear. V lost 5 bases and J 1 base, leaving 10 bases between the germline ends. The CDR3 consists of 13 residues. CDR1 SGHDT and CDR2 YYEEEE come from the germline V gene. CDR3 nucleotide sequence: TGTGCCAGCAGAAGGAAGATTTCCTACGAGCAGTACCTC. Amino acids: CASRRKISYEQYL.

V usage is TRBV12-3 or TRBV12-4 and J usage is TRBJ2-3; D is undetermined. V lost 7 bases and J lost 3, with 8 bases in between. The CDR3 runs 12 residues. The chain's CDR3 is CASTHQTDTQYF. In DNA, the CDR3 is TGTGCCAGCACCCACCAGACAGATACGCAGTATTTT.

The chain carries TRBV7-6 and TRBJ1-1, with D unclear. Trimming pared 4 bases from V and 4 bases from J, leaving 10 bases between. Germline V gene lookup returns CDR1 SGHVS and CDR2 FNYEAQ. The CDR3 length is 13 residues. CDR3 nucleotides: TGTGCCAGCAGCTGGATGGTAAGCACTGAAGCTTTCTTT. It is translated as CASSWMVSTEAFF.

In this sample, this clonotype turned up once. This chain joins TRBV7-9 and TRBJ1-1; D not certain. V was cut by 5 bases and J by 0 bases, with 22 bases left in between. The CDR3 length is 18 residues. Germline assignment: CDR1 SEHNR and CDR2 FQNEAQ (reference sequence). The CDR3 sequence: CASSEEQTPSYMNTEAFF. The CDR3 bases are TGTGCCAGCAGCGAAGAACAGACTCCCTCATACATGAACACTGAAGCTTTCTTT.

The chain has TRBV20-1 and TRBJ1-5; TRBD1 agrees at 7 bases. V trimming: 5 bases; J trimming: 9 bases; junction bases outside the gene matches: 10. Germline loops: CDR1 DFQATT, CDR2 SNEGSKA (reference sequence). The CDR3 length is 13 residues. The DNA of the CDR3 is TGCAGTGCTCAAAAGGGGGCGGATCGGCCCCAGCATTTT. This sequence encodes CSAQKGADRPQHF.